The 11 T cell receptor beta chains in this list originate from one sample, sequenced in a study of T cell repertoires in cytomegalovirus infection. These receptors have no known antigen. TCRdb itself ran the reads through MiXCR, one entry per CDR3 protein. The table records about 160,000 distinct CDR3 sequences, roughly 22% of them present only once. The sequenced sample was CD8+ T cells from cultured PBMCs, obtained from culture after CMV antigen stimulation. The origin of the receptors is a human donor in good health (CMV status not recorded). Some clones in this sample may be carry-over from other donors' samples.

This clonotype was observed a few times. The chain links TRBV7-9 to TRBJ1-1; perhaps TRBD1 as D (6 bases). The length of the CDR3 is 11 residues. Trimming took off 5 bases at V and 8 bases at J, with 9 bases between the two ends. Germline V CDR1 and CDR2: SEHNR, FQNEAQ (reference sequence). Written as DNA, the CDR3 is TGTGCCAGCAGCCCTGGGGGCGAAGCTTTCTTT. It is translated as CASSPGGEAFF.

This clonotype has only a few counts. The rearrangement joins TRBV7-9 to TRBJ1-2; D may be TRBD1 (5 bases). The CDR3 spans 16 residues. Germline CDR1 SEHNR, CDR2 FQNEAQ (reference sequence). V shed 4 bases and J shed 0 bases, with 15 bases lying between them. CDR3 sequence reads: CASSSAGTQANYGYTF. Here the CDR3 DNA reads TGTGCCAGCAGCTCGGCCGGGACCCAAGCTAACTATGGCTACACCTTC.

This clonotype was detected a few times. The CDR3 region is CASSLASGSDGYTF. The DNA of the CDR3 is TGTGCCAGCAGCTTAGCCTCGGGGTCGGATGGCTACACCTTC. The chain combines TRBV7-6 with TRBJ1-2; D uncertain. Trimming took 0 bases from V and 6 from J, leaving 11 bases between them. This CDR3 comprises 14 residues. Per germline, CDR1 SGHVS and CDR2 FNYEAQ.

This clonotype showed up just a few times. CDR3 nucleotides: TGTGCCAGCAGCTTAGTTGAACAGGGACCCACTGAAGCTTTCTTT. Its protein product is CASSLVEQGPTEAFF. The rearrangement links TRBV7-2 to TRBJ1-1; perhaps TRBD1 as D (6 bases). V was clipped by 1 base and J by 4 bases, with 13 bases between them. Germline-derived CDR1 and CDR2 are SGHTA and FQGNSA. The CDR3 loop spans 15 amino acids.

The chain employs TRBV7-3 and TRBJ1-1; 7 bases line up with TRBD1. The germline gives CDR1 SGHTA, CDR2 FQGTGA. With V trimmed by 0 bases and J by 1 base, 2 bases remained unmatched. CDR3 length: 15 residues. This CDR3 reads CASSLTGQQNTEAFF. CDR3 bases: TGTGCCAGCAGCTTAACGGGACAGCAGAACACTGAAGCTTTCTTT.

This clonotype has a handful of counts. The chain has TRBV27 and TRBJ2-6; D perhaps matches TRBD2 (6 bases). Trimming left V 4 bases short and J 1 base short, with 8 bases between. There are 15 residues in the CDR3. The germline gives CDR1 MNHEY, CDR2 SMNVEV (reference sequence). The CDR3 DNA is TGTGCCAGCAGTTCCGGGGGATCTGGGGCCAACGTCCTGACTTTC. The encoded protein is CASSSGGSGANVLTF.

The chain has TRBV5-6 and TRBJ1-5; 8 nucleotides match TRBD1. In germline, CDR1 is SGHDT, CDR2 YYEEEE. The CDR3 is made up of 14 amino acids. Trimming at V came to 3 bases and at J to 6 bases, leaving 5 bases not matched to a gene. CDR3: CASSWAGGSQPQHF. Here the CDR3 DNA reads TGTGCCAGCAGCTGGGCAGGGGGCTCTCAGCCCCAGCATTTT.

The CDR3 loop is CSAANRGYEQYF. The CDR3 DNA follows: TGCAGTGCCGCGAACAGGGGCTACGAGCAGTACTTC. The chain is built from TRBV20-1 and TRBJ2-7; 7 positions match TRBD1. Germline values: CDR1 DFQATT, CDR2 SNEGSKA (reference sequence). V trimming: 6 bases; J trimming: 3 bases; junction bases outside the gene matches: 5. The CDR3 consists of 12 residues.

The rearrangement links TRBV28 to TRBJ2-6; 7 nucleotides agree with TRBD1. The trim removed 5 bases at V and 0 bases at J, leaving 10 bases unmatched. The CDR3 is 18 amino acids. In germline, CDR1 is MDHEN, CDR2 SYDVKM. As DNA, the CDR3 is TGTGCCAGCAGTCATCTGTGGGACAGCATCTCTGGGGCCAACGTCCTGACTTTC. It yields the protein CASSHLWDSISGANVLTF.

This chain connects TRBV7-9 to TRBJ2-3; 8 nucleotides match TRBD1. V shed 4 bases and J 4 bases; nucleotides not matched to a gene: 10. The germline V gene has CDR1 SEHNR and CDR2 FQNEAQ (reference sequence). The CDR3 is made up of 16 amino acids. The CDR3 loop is CASSSSGGAFADTQYF. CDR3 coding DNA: TGTGCCAGCAGCTCTTCAGGGGGCGCATTCGCAGATACGCAGTATTTT. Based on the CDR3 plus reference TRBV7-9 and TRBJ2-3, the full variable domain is DTGVSQNPRHKITKRGQNVTFRCDPISEHNRLYWYRQTLGQGPEFLTYFQNEAQLEKSRLLSDRFSAERPKGSFSTLEIQRTEQGDSAMYLCASSSSGGAFADTQYFGPGTRLTVL.

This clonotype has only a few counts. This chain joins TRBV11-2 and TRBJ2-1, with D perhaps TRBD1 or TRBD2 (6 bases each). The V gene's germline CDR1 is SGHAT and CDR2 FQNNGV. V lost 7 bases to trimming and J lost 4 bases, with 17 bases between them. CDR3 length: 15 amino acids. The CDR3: CASTEWGAPYNEQFF. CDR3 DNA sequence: TGTGCCAGCACCGAATGGGGGGCGCCTTACAATGAGCAGTTCTTC. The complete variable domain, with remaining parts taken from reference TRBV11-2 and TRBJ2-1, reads EAGVAQSPRYKIIEKRQSVAFWCNPISGHATLYWYQQILGQGPKLLIQFQNNGVVDDSQLPKDRFSAERLKGVDSTLKIQPAKLEDSAVYLCASTEWGAPYNEQFFGPGTRLTVL.